The rows below give T cell receptor beta chains drawn from one sample of a study of cytomegalovirus exposure and HLA in healthy donors. Measured with immunoSEQ multiplex PCR; TCRdb has only the in-frame clones, and not every one. The sample yields about 190,000 clones, roughly four fifths seen once. Sequencing was carried out using PBMCs. These TCRs come from a woman between 18 and 29 years old in good health and CMV-seronegative. The CDR3 runs from the conserved cysteine through the conserved F or W. The D gene is left open where the match is weak. Size is omitted from some rows. Given values are once, few, many or a class for expanded clones.

size	D	V	J	CDR3	DNA
-	-	TRBV10-3	TRBJ1-1	CAISDEQRPNTEAFF	TGTGCCATCAGTGATGAACAGAGACCGAACACTGAAGCTTTCTTT
-	-	TRBV27	TRBJ1-4	CASKVVGTNEKLFF	TGTGCCAGCAAGGTTGTCGGGACTAATGAAAAACTGTTTTTT
-	-	TRBV6-5	TRBJ2-7	CASSFRYEQYF	TGTGCCAGCAGTTTCCGTTACGAGCAGTACTTC
-	-	TRBV15	TRBJ2-5	CATSQSRSLYQETQYF	TGTGCCACCAGTCAGTCGCGGAGTCTGTACCAAGAGACCCAGTACTTC
-	-	TRBV2	TRBJ1-1	CASTPIDRQSEAFF	TGTGCCAGCACCCCGATAGATAGACAGTCTGAAGCTTTCTTT
-	-	TRBV2	TRBJ1-2	CASSEGRGYGYTF	TGTGCCAGCAGCGAGGGGAGGGGCTATGGCTACACCTTC
-	TRBD1	TRBV7-9	TRBJ2-2	CASSPWTGDTGELFF	TGTGCCAGCAGCCCTTGGACAGGTGATACCGGGGAGCTGTTTTTT
-	TRBD2	TRBV5-1	TRBJ2-4	CASSSRLAGGLENIQYF	TGCGCCAGCAGCTCGCGACTAGCGGGAGGCCTTGAAAACATTCAGTACTTC
-	TRBD1	TRBV19	TRBJ1-5	CASSPRDSAYNQPQHF	TGTGCCAGTAGTCCCCGGGACAGCGCCTACAATCAGCCCCAGCATTTT
-	-	TRBV5-1	TRBJ2-7	CASSFSPLTHYEQYF	TGCGCCAGCAGCTTTTCCCCACTTACCCACTACGAGCAGTACTTC
-	TRBD1	TRBV27	TRBJ1-1	CASHQGARTEAFF	TGTGCCAGCCACCAGGGGGCGCGAACTGAAGCTTTCTTT
-	-	TRBV5-1	TRBJ2-5	CASSLGGTRGGETQYF	TGCGCCAGCAGCCTAGGGGGGACCCGCGGGGGAGAGACCCAGTACTTC
-	-	TRBV19	TRBJ1-5	CASNSGNSNQPQHF	TGTGCCAGTAATTCGGGGAATAGCAATCAGCCCCAGCATTTT
-	TRBD1	TRBV7-9	TRBJ1-3	CAIGQGRNSDSGNTIYF	TGTGCCATCGGACAGGGGCGCAACTCAGACTCTGGAAACACCATATATTTT
-	TRBD2	TRBV7-9	TRBJ2-3	CSSSLRTSGISDTQYF	TGTTCCAGCAGCTTAAGGACTAGCGGGATATCAGATACGCAGTATTTT
-	TRBD2	TRBV11-3	TRBJ2-3	CASSPGTSGPDTQYF	TGTGCCAGCAGCCCTGGGACTAGCGGGCCGGATACGCAGTATTTT
-	TRBD2	TRBV7-6	TRBJ2-1	CASSLGVSGRDNEQFF	TGTGCCAGCAGCTTAGGGGTTAGCGGGAGGGACAATGAGCAGTTCTTC
-	-	TRBV2	TRBJ1-1	CASSVPRGENTEAFF	TGTGCCAGCAGTGTCCCCAGGGGAGAGAACACTGAAGCTTTCTTT
few	-	TRBV7-6	TRBJ1-1	CASKEGSAAEAFF	TGTGCCAGCAAGGAGGGGAGTGCCGCTGAAGCTTTCTTT
-	-	TRBV19	TRBJ2-7	CASSISQRTSYEQYF	TGTGCCAGTAGTATAAGTCAGCGGACCTCCTACGAGCAGTACTTC
-	-	TRBV6-1	TRBJ1-2	CASSEQGTYGYTF	TGTGCCAGCAGTGAACAGGGGACCTATGGCTACACCTTC
-	TRBD2	TRBV13	TRBJ2-1	CASSSGLAGPEQFF	TGTGCCAGCAGCTCCGGACTAGCGGGACCTGAGCAGTTCTTC
-	-	TRBV2	TRBJ2-4	CASEGGRLAKNIQYF	TGTGCCAGCGAAGGGGGTCGACTAGCCAAAAACATTCAGTACTTC
-	TRBD1	TRBV19	TRBJ1-5	CASSTWTGGAGQPQHF	TGTGCCAGTAGTACTTGGACAGGGGGCGCGGGTCAGCCCCAGCATTTT
-	-	TRBV27	TRBJ2-7	CASSSGVIPYEQYF	TGTGCCAGCAGTTCGGGGGTGATCCCTTACGAGCAGTACTTC
few	-	TRBV2	TRBJ1-1	CASTIGGASEAFF	TGTGCCAGCACGATCGGAGGGGCGTCTGAAGCTTTCTTT
-	TRBD1	TRBV7-9	TRBJ2-5	CACGQGAPGTQYF	TGTGCCTGCGGACAGGGGGCACCGGGGACCCAGTACTTC
-	TRBD2	TRBV7-9	TRBJ2-5	CASSPAWIAGEETQYF	TGTGCCAGCAGCCCCGCGTGGATAGCGGGGGAAGAGACCCAGTACTTC
-	TRBD1	TRBV30	TRBJ2-3	CAWSLGRGLDTQYF	TGTGCCTGGAGTCTAGGCAGGGGGCTAGATACGCAGTATTTT
-	TRBD2	TRBV19	TRBJ2-3	CASSIPGLAGGPGTDTQYF	TGTGCCAGTAGTATCCCGGGGCTAGCGGGGGGGCCCGGCACAGATACGCAGTATTTT
-	TRBD1	TRBV27	TRBJ2-3	CASSSRGQGSSTDTQYF	TGTGCCAGCAGTTCCCGCGGACAGGGGTCTAGCACAGATACGCAGTATTTT
-	-	TRBV27	TRBJ1-2	CASSEGTSRGYTF	TGTGCCAGCAGTGAGGGTACCAGCCGGGGCTACACCTTC
once	TRBD1	TRBV30	TRBJ1-5	CAWSPQGVDSNQPQHF	TGTGCCTGGAGTCCTCAGGGGGTTGATAGCAATCAGCCCCAGCATTTT
-	TRBD2	TRBV6-4	TRBJ2-1	CASSVAPSGGAYEQFF	TGTGCCAGCAGTGTCGCCCCTAGCGGGGGGGCCTATGAGCAGTTCTTC
-	-	TRBV5-1	TRBJ1-1	CASRLPDLTWAEAFF	TGCGCCAGCCGACTCCCCGACCTAACTTGGGCTGAAGCTTTCTTT
few	-	TRBV21-1	TRBJ1-2	CARKGQKINYGYTF	TGTGCCAGGAAGGGGCAGAAGATTAACTATGGCTACACCTTC
-	-	TRBV7-2	TRBJ2-7	CASSLVQVVAYEQYF	TGTGCCAGCAGCTTAGTCCAGGTGGTTGCCTACGAGCAGTACTTC
-	-	TRBV6-5	TRBJ1-2	CASRLREGYTF	TGTGCCAGCAGGTTAAGGGAGGGCTACACCTTC
once	TRBD2	TRBV18	TRBJ2-1	CASSPGSSGTNEQFF	TGTGCCAGCTCACCCGGGTCCAGCGGGACCAATGAGCAGTTCTTC
-	TRBD1	TRBV18	TRBJ2-3	CASSPPTGGEDDTQYF	TGTGCCAGCTCACCCCCGACAGGGGGCGAGGATGATACGCAGTATTTT
-	TRBD2	TRBV4-2	TRBJ2-1	CASSLLAGGVNEQFF	TGTGCCAGCAGTTTACTAGCGGGGGGGGTCAATGAGCAGTTCTTC
few	TRBD1	TRBV7-9	TRBJ1-5	CASSPTGKGQPQHF	TGTGCCAGCAGCCCGACAGGGAAGGGCCAGCCCCAGCATTTT
-	TRBD2	TRBV5-1	TRBJ2-5	CASSLRGGLAGVRQETQYF	TGCGCCAGCAGCTTGCGCGGGGGACTAGCGGGAGTTCGGCAAGAGACCCAGTACTTC
-	TRBD1	TRBV2	TRBJ1-2	CASNSDRVAYGYTF	TGTGCCAGCAACTCGGACAGGGTGGCCTATGGCTACACCTTC
-	TRBD1	TRBV7-6	TRBJ1-1	CASSPWTGRMNTEAFF	TGTGCCAGCAGCCCATGGACAGGCCGAATGAACACTGAAGCTTTCTTT
-	TRBD2	TRBV4-1	TRBJ2-1	CASSQDPRDYSYNEQFF	TGCGCCAGCAGCCAGGACCCCCGGGACTACTCCTACAATGAGCAGTTCTTC
once	-	TRBV7-9	TRBJ1-2	CSSSSTGVYTF	TGTTCCAGCAGCTCGACCGGAGTCTACACCTTC
-	TRBD1	TRBV19	TRBJ2-7	CASSSTGIGSYEQYF	TGTGCCAGTAGTTCGACAGGGATAGGTTCCTACGAGCAGTACTTC
-	-	TRBV19	TRBJ1-1	CASSGAAEAFF	TGTGCCAGTAGTGGGGCAGCCGAAGCTTTCTTT
-	TRBD1	TRBV28	TRBJ1-1	CASKGQGGGYTEAFF	TGTGCCAGCAAGGGACAGGGAGGGGGGTACACTGAAGCTTTCTTT
-	-	TRBV10-3	TRBJ2-5	CATFQETQYF	TGTGCCACTTTCCAAGAGACCCAGTACTTC
-	-	TRBV10-3	TRBJ1-1	CASLRQNTEAFF	TGTGCCAGCCTGAGACAGAACACTGAAGCTTTCTTT
few	-	TRBV6-5	TRBJ1-1	CASSYSLGGGTEAFF	TGTGCCAGCAGTTACTCCCTGGGAGGGGGCACTGAAGCTTTCTTT